Below, 10 T cell receptor beta chains from the same sample are listed, as sequenced in a study of cytomegalovirus exposure and HLA in healthy donors. TCRdb keeps only in-frame clones here, not all; method: immunoSEQ multiplex PCR. The profile covers around 99,000 clones, with approximately 91% appearing a single time and more than 2% taken by the ten largest. The material sequenced was PBMCs. Receptor source: a young woman in good health and CMV-seronegative.

This chain connects TRBV5-1 to TRBJ1-2; 7 nucleotides agree with TRBD1. This CDR3 comprises 14 residues. Trimming removed 0 bases from V and 4 bases from J; junction bases left unmatched: 3. The germline V gene encodes CDR1 SGHRS and CDR2 YFSETQ. The CDR3 sequence is CASSLDQGVYGYTF. Written as DNA, the CDR3 is TGCGCCAGCAGCTTGGATCAGGGGGTCTATGGCTACACCTTC.

A single count supports this clone. This chain connects TRBV6-1 to TRBJ2-7, with a weak D call TRBD2 (6 bases). Per germline, CDR1 MNHNS and CDR2 SASEGT. The V end lost 4 bases, the J end lost 1 base, and 11 bases lay between the germline ends. The CDR3 is made up of 14 amino acids. CDR3 coding DNA: TGTGCCAGCAGTGTGGGACGGGAGTCCTACGAGCAGTACTTC. Amino acids: CASSVGRESYEQYF.

This chain links TRBV28 with TRBJ2-5, with D maybe TRBD2 (5 bases). Germline V CDR1 and CDR2: MDHEN, SYDVKM. The V gene lost 5 bases and the J gene lost 7 bases, with 17 bases spanning the gap. CDR3 length: 14 amino acids. CDR3 DNA sequence: TGTGCCAGCAGTGGACCGGACTTGCCGGGGACCCAGTACTTC. Translation: CASSGPDLPGTQYF.

The CDR3 is CASSYPTSGRAWEQFF. DNA of the CDR3: TGTGCCAGCAGTTATCCGACTAGCGGGAGGGCCTGGGAGCAGTTCTTC. The chain couples TRBV6-5 to TRBJ2-1, with TRBD2 identical over 14 bases. V lost 3 bases and J lost 10; bases outside the gene matches: 8. The V gene's germline CDR1 is MNHEY and CDR2 SVGAGI. The CDR3 extends over 16 amino acids.

The CDR3 is CASSVEGSGELFF. In DNA form, the CDR3 reads TGTGCCAGCAGCGTAGAGGGGTCCGGGGAGCTGTTTTTT. The V and J genes are TRBV9 and TRBJ2-2, with D possibly matching TRBD1 (5 bases). Germline loops: CDR1 SGDLS, CDR2 YYNGEE. V lost 0 bases and J lost 6, with 6 bases in between. The CDR3 totals 13 residues.

This chain connects TRBV14 to TRBJ2-7; D unresolved. V was trimmed by 4 bases and J by 0 bases, leaving 10 bases between them. This CDR3 is built from 14 residues. CDR1 is SGHDN and CDR2 is FVKESK in the germline V gene. The CDR3 sequence is CASSRQVNSYEQYF. The DNA for the CDR3 is TGTGCCAGCAGCCGTCAGGTAAACTCCTACGAGCAGTACTTC.

This chain links TRBV6-6 with TRBJ2-3; maybe TRBD1 (5 bases). The CDR3 spans 16 residues. Germline CDR1 is MNHNY and CDR2 is SVGAGI (reference sequence). V was cut by 2 bases and J by 0 bases, with 12 bases left in between. CDR3 DNA: TGTGCCAGCAGTTACCCCACAGGCGTTAGCACAGATACGCAGTATTTT. It encodes CASSYPTGVSTDTQYF.

The rearrangement joins TRBV2 to TRBJ1-2; TRBD1 might be the D (6 bases). Germline V CDR1 and CDR2: SNHLY, FYNNEI. V gave up 4 bases and J gave up 6 bases, with 12 bases separating them. The CDR3 has 13 residues. The CDR3 region has the DNA TGTGCCAGCAGTGCACGGACAGTCGATGGCTACACCTTC. This sequence encodes CASSARTVDGYTF.

The chain has TRBV10-2 and TRBJ1-2, with a weak D call TRBD1 (6 bases). Germline V gene data show CDR1 as WSHSY and CDR2 as SAAADI. V lost 8 bases and J lost 8, with 21 bases in between. The CDR3 is 14 residues long. CDR3 region: CASQSGTNRGGYTF. The CDR3 DNA reads TGCGCCAGCCAATCCGGGACAAACCGTGGGGGCTACACCTTC.

Remarks on this clone: Other DNA sequences in this specimen translate into the identical CDR3. The gene calls are TRBV9 and TRBJ2-7; 9 bases are a match to TRBD2. This CDR3 spans 15 amino acids. CDR1 SGDLS and CDR2 YYNGEE come from the germline V gene. The trim removed 0 bases at V and 2 bases at J, leaving 3 bases unmatched. The DNA of the CDR3 is TGTGCCAGCAGCGTAGCTAGCGGGGCCACCTACGAGCAGTACTTC. Its protein product is CASSVASGATYEQYF. Supplemented by reference TRBV9 and TRBJ2-7, the full variable domain reads DSGVTQTPKHLITATGQRVTLRCSPRSGDLSVYWYQQSLDQGLQFLIQYYNGEERAKGNILERFSAQQFPDLHSELNLSSLELGDSALYFCASSVASGATYEQYFGPGTRLTVT.